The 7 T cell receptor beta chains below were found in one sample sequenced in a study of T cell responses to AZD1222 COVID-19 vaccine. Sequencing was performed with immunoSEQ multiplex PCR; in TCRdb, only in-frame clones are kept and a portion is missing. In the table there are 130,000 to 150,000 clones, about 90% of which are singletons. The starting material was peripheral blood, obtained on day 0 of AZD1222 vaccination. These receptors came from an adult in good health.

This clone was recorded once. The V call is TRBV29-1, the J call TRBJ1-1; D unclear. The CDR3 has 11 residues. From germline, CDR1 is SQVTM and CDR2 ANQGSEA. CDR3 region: CSGDLHTEAFF. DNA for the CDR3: TGCAGTGGAGATCTTCACACTGAAGCTTTCTTT.

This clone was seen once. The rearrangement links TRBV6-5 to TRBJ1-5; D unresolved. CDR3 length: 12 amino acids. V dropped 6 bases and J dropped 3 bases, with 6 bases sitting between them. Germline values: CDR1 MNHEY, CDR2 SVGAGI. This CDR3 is CASRDPNQPQHF. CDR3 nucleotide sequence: TGTGCCAGCAGGGACCCCAATCAGCCCCAGCATTTT.

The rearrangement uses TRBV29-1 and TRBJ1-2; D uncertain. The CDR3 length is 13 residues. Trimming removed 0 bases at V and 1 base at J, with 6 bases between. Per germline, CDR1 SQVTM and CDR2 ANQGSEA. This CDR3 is CSVEDALNYGYTF. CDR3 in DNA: TGCAGCGTTGAAGATGCACTTAACTATGGCTACACCTTC.

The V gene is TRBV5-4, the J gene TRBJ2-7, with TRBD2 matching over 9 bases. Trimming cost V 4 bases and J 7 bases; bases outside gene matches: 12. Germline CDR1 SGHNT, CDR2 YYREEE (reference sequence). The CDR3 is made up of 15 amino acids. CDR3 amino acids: CASSPTGTSSSEQYF. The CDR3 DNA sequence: TGTGCCAGCAGCCCAACCGGGACTAGCTCCTCGGAGCAGTACTTC.

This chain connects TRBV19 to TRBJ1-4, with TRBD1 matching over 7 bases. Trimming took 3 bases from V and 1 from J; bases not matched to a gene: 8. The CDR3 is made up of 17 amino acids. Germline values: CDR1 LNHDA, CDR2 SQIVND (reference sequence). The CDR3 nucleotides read TGTGCCAGTAGTATGACAGGGCTAAAGGGAACTAATGAAAAACTGTTTTTT. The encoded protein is CASSMTGLKGTNEKLFF.

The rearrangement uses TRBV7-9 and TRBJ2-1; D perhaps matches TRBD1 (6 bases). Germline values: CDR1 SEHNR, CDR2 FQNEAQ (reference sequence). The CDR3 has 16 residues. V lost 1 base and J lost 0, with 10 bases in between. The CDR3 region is CASSLEIGGSYNEQFF. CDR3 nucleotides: TGTGCCAGCAGCTTAGAGATAGGGGGCTCCTACAATGAGCAGTTCTTC.

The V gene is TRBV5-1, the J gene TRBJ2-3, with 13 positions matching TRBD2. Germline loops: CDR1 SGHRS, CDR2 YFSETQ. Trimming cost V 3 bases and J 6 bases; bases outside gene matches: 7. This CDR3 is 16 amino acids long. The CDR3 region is CASSYPGTSGVDTQYF. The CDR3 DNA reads TGCGCCAGCAGCTACCCCGGGACTAGCGGGGTTGATACGCAGTATTTT.